These 13 T cell receptor beta chains share one sample of origin, sequenced in a study of T cell repertoires in cytomegalovirus infection. TCRdb used MiXCR to reprocess the reads, holding one entry per CDR3 protein. The data contain more than 250,000 distinct CDR3 sequences, around 15% of them singletons. The sequenced sample was PBMCs. Receptors were obtained from a human donor in good health (CMV status not recorded). Some clones in this sample may be carry-over from other donors' samples.

A note on this clonotype: Possible read error: a much larger clone is one base away. The CDR3 bases are TGTGCCAGCAGTTTGGGTCCCCTGGGAGCTTTCTTT. It encodes CASSLGPLGAFF. The chain couples TRBV28 to TRBJ1-1; D ambiguous. Germline lookup yields CDR1 MDHEN and CDR2 SYDVKM. Deletions cut 3 bases from V and 10 bases from J, with 12 bases between. The CDR3 is 12 amino acids.

This clonotype was recorded many times. It is unclear where the CDR3 begins or ends on the DNA, so no DNA is shown, and the CDR3 is as TCRdb lists it. This chain links TRBV12-3 or TRBV12-4 with TRBJ2-1; the listed D gene, TRBD2, was not tested against the DNA. The CDR3 is made up of 14 amino acids, end residues included. The CDR3 reads CASSSSGLPNEQFF.

This clonotype was picked up many times. This sequence joins TRBV6-5 and TRBJ2-1, with TRBD2 matching over 12 bases. CDR1 is MNHEY and CDR2 is SVGAGI in the germline V gene. The CDR3 is 17 residues long. Trimming at V came to 2 bases and at J to 4 bases, leaving 6 bases not matched to a gene. CDR3: CASSYVVTSGGYNEQFF. CDR3 nucleotide sequence: TGTGCCAGCAGTTACGTCGTAACTAGCGGGGGGTACAATGAGCAGTTCTTC.

This clonotype was recorded a few times. The chain joins TRBV15 to TRBJ1-5; D uncertain. Trimming pared 0 bases from V and 2 bases from J, leaving 5 bases between. The V gene's germline CDR1 is LNHNV and CDR2 YYDKDF (reference sequence). The CDR3 loop spans 14 amino acids. The DNA for the CDR3 is TGTGCCACCAGCAGAGAAGAGGGCAATCAGCCCCAGCATTTT. Translating it yields CATSREEGNQPQHF.

This clonotype was found many times. This chain uses TRBV6-1 with TRBJ1-1; TRBD1 might be the D (6 bases). The CDR3 has 13 residues. The germline V gene has CDR1 MNHNS and CDR2 SASEGT. Trimming stripped 8 bases from V and 7 bases from J, with 17 bases between. In DNA form, the CDR3 reads TGTGCCAGCCAGACAGGACGTCCTTATGAAGCTTTCTTT. It is translated as CASQTGRPYEAFF.

This clonotype has only a few counts. This chain links TRBV4-2 with TRBJ1-2; D uncertain. Germline lookup yields CDR1 LGHNA and CDR2 YNFKEQ. With 3 bases removed from V and 2 bases from J, the gap between germline ends came to 19 bases. This CDR3 is 17 amino acids long. For the CDR3, the DNA is TGTGCCAGCAGCCATCCAATAAGAACATTATCCAACTATGGCTACACCTTC. It is translated as CASSHPIRTLSNYGYTF.

This clonotype was seen at least ten times. The chain recombines TRBV7-2 with TRBJ2-7; possible D gene TRBD1, 5 bases. CDR1 is SGHTA, CDR2 FQGNSA, per germline. There are 13 residues in the CDR3. V lost 6 bases, J lost 8 bases, and 17 bases lay in between. The chain's CDR3 is CASSLESRQKQYF. The CDR3 nucleotides are TGTGCCAGCAGTCTAGAATCGAGACAGAAGCAGTACTTC.

The chain links TRBV10-3 to TRBJ1-1; unclear D gene. Trimming pared 7 bases from V and 0 bases from J, leaving 6 bases between. CDR1 ENHRY and CDR2 SYGVKD come from the germline V gene. This CDR3 region has 12 residues. In DNA, the CDR3 is TGTGCCATCAAGGCGGTGAACACTGAAGCTTTCTTT. Translating gives CAIKAVNTEAFF.

The rearrangement uses TRBV6-4 and TRBJ2-5, with D perhaps matching TRBD1 or TRBD2 (5 bases each). Trimming pared 6 bases from V and 5 bases from J, leaving 13 bases between. The CDR3 runs to 13 residues. Germline V gives CDR1 MRHNA, CDR2 SNTAGT. Here the CDR3 reads CASSRGVWETQYF. In nucleotides, the CDR3 is TGTGCCAGCAGCAGAGGGGTGTGGGAGACCCAGTACTTC.

In this sample, this clonotype turned up many times. This CDR3 reads CASSPQGGLTYNEQFF. CDR3 nucleotides: TGTGCCAGCAGCCCCCAAGGGGGACTAACCTACAATGAGCAGTTCTTC. J is TRBJ2-1 and V is TRBV7-3, with D possibly matching TRBD2 (7 bases). CDR1 is SGHTA and CDR2 is FQGTGA in the germline V gene. V gave up 5 bases and J gave up 2 bases, with 16 bases separating them. This CDR3 has 16 amino acids.

The chain links TRBV7-2 to TRBJ1-2; D is unclear. Germline V gene lookup returns CDR1 SGHTA and CDR2 FQGNSA. The ends were cut back, 2 bases at V and 2 bases at J, with 9 bases in the middle. This CDR3 spans 14 amino acids. In nucleotides, the CDR3 is TGTGCCAGCAGCTTATTTAGCCAGAACTATGGCTACACCTTC. This gives the protein CASSLFSQNYGYTF.

The chain couples TRBV7-9 to TRBJ2-3, with 8 bases identical to TRBD2. V shed 2 bases and J 2 bases; nucleotides not matched to a gene: 6. The germline V gene encodes CDR1 SEHNR and CDR2 FQNEAQ (reference sequence). CDR3 length: 16 residues. In DNA form, the CDR3 reads TGTGCCAGCAGCTTAACTAGCGGCAGGAACACAGATACGCAGTATTTT. Translating gives CASSLTSGRNTDTQYF.

This clonotype was detected ten times or more. The gene calls are TRBV11-2 and TRBJ2-4; D possibly corresponds to TRBD1 (5 bases). The CDR3 extends over 16 amino acids. Germline CDR1 reads SGHAT; CDR2 reads FQNNGV. The germline V and J ends were trimmed by 5 bases and 0 bases, with 14 bases remaining between them. This chain's CDR3 is CASSLVGAKAKNIQYF. In nucleotides, the CDR3 is TGTGCCAGCAGCCTTGTAGGGGCGAAAGCCAAAAACATTCAGTACTTC.